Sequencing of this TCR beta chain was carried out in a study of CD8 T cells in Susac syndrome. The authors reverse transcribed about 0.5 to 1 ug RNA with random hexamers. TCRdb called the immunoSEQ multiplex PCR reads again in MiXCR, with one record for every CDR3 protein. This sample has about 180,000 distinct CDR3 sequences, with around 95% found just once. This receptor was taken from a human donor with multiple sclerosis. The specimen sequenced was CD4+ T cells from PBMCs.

CDR3 sequence (DNA): TGTGCCAGTGGTGCCATCGGGACAGACTATAGCAATCAGCCCCAGCATTTT. It translates to CASGAIGTDYSNQPQHF. The chain has TRBV19 and TRBJ1-5, with TRBD1 matching over 7 bases. Germline CDR1 reads LNHDA; CDR2 reads SQIVND (reference sequence). V was pared by 8 bases and J by 0 bases, with 13 bases of the junction left unmatched. The CDR3 extends over 17 amino acids.